This is a list of T cell receptor beta chains from one sample in a study of blood T cell repertoires in COVID-19. Libraries were prepared by immunoSEQ multiplex PCR; TCRdb keeps only in-frame clonotypes and omits some of them. In the table there are some 170,000 clones, approximately 86% of which are singletons. The sample taken for sequencing was peripheral blood. Receptor source: a woman aged 45-65 years with acute or convalescent COVID-19. CDR3s include the opening cysteine and the closing phenylalanine or tryptophan. The D gene is left open where the match is weak. Expanded clones get a size class; other rows say once, few or many, or leave the size out.

j_gene | abundance | d_gene | v_gene | len | CDR3aa | CDR3nt
TRBJ2-1 | . | . | TRBV7-2 | 14 | CASSLGGTGNEQFF | TGTGCCAGCAGCTTAGGGGGAACGGGAAATGAGCAGTTCTTC
TRBJ1-5 | . | . | TRBV2 | 13 | CASSGKGIQPQHF | TGTGCCAGCAGTGGAAAGGGGATCCAGCCCCAGCATTTT
TRBJ2-6 | . | TRBD1 | TRBV7-9 | 12 | CASDRGANVLTF | TGTGCCAGCGACAGGGGGGCGAACGTCCTGACTTTC
TRBJ1-2 | . | . | TRBV29-1 | 17 | CSVTTVQVGGYYYGYTF | TGCAGCGTGACGACCGTCCAAGTTGGGGGCTATTACTATGGCTACACCTTC
TRBJ1-6 | . | . | TRBV11-2 | 16 | CASSGGGSSYNSPLHF | TGTGCCAGCAGCGGGGGCGGGAGCTCCTATAATTCACCCCTCCACTTT
TRBJ2-5 | . | TRBD2 | TRBV5-1 | 17 | CASSLVPTSGGAETQYF | TGCGCCAGCAGCTTGGTGCCGACTAGCGGGGGGGCAGAGACCCAGTACTTC
TRBJ1-5 | . | TRBD1 | TRBV10-2 | 18 | CASSYRDRVLGGDQPQHF | TGCGCCAGCAGCTACCGGGACAGGGTTTTAGGGGGGGATCAGCCCCAGCATTTT
TRBJ2-2 | . | TRBD2 | TRBV7-2 | 14 | CASSGTSATGELFF | TGTGCCAGCAGCGGGACTAGCGCGACCGGGGAGCTGTTTTTT
TRBJ2-1 | once | TRBD2 | TRBV5-1 | 15 | CASTGTSGLDNEQFF | TGCGCCAGCACAGGGACTAGCGGTTTGGACAATGAGCAGTTCTTC
TRBJ1-1 | . | . | TRBV9 | 14 | CASSVGGQNTEAFF | TGTGCCAGCAGCGTAGGGGGACAGAACACTGAAGCTTTCTTT
TRBJ2-2 | once | . | TRBV6-5 | 11 | CATHEAGELFF | TGTGCCACCCACGAGGCCGGGGAGCTGTTTTTT
TRBJ2-3 | many | TRBD2 | TRBV3-1/TRBV3-2 | 18 | CASQGGTSGRPGADTQYF | TGTGCCAGCCAAGGGGGAACTAGCGGGAGACCAGGGGCCGATACGCAGTATTTT
TRBJ2-1 | . | TRBD1 | TRBV6-2/TRBV6-3 | 15 | CASSPGTGGAAHRFF | TGTGCCAGCAGCCCCGGGACAGGGGGCGCAGCGCATCGGTTCTTC
TRBJ2-1 | . | TRBD1 | TRBV7-3 | 15 | CASSFDRGPYNEQFF | TGTGCCAGCAGCTTTGACAGGGGGCCGTACAATGAGCAGTTCTTC
TRBJ2-7 | . | TRBD1 | TRBV5-6 | 13 | CASSPTGGDEQYF | TGTGCCAGCAGCCCTACAGGGGGCGACGAGCAGTACTTC
TRBJ1-3 | . | . | TRBV7-2 | 15 | CASSLEAGYGNTIYF | TGTGCCAGCAGCTTAGAGGCAGGGTATGGAAACACCATATATTTT
TRBJ1-4 | . | . | TRBV28 | 15 | CASRPTGRANEKLFF | TGTGCCAGCAGACCAACAGGGAGGGCTAATGAAAAACTGTTTTTT
TRBJ1-2 | . | TRBD1 | TRBV29-1 | 14 | CSVEGGQGYYGYTF | TGCAGCGTTGAAGGAGGACAGGGGTACTATGGCTACACCTTC
TRBJ2-3 | . | . | TRBV12-3/TRBV12-4 | 11 | CASKAVATQYF | TGTGCCAGCAAAGCGGTCGCAACGCAGTATTTT
TRBJ1-2 | . | . | TRBV11-2 | 13 | CASSPAGSPSYTF | TGTGCCAGCAGCCCCGCAGGTTCCCCTAGCTACACCTTC
TRBJ1-1 | many | TRBD1 | TRBV5-6 | 12 | CASSPRGGVAFF | TGTGCCAGCAGCCCTCGAGGGGGCGTAGCTTTCTTT
TRBJ1-2 | . | TRBD1 | TRBV5-4 | 13 | CASSLGQDGGYTF | TGTGCCAGCAGCTTAGGACAGGATGGTGGCTACACCTTC
TRBJ2-7 | . | TRBD2 | TRBV5-6 | 13 | CASSPGGFYEQYF | TGTGCCAGCAGCCCGGGGGGTTTCTACGAGCAGTACTTC
TRBJ2-2 | . | TRBD2 | TRBV6-2/TRBV6-3 | 17 | CASSYYGLAANTGELFF | TGTGCCAGCAGTTACTACGGACTAGCGGCGAACACCGGGGAGCTGTTTTTT
TRBJ2-6 | . | . | TRBV6-4 | 14 | CASSGGSGANVLTF | TGTGCCAGCAGTGGAGGCTCTGGGGCCAACGTCCTGACTTTC
TRBJ1-3 | . | . | TRBV30 | 16 | CAWSVPGLGKGNTIYF | TGTGCCTGGAGTGTCCCAGGGTTGGGTAAAGGAAACACCATATATTTT
TRBJ1-5 | . | . | TRBV7-2 | 14 | CASSPRGGNQPQHF | TGTGCCAGCAGCCCAAGAGGAGGGAATCAGCCCCAGCATTTT
TRBJ1-1 | . | TRBD1 | TRBV5-4 | 14 | CASSATGGNTEAFF | TGTGCCAGCAGCGCTACAGGGGGGAACACTGAAGCTTTCTTT
TRBJ1-6 | once | . | TRBV5-1 | 13 | CASSLGENSPLHF | TGCGCCAGCAGCTTGGGGGAGAATTCACCCCTCCACTTT
TRBJ2-7 | . | TRBD2 | TRBV5-4 | 15 | CASSPGLAGAYEQYF | TGTGCCAGCAGCCCGGGACTAGCGGGAGCCTACGAGCAGTACTTC
TRBJ1-3 | . | . | TRBV18 | 14 | CASSPPSLGNTIYF | TGTGCCAGCTCACCCCCCTCGTTGGGAAACACCATATATTTT
TRBJ1-1 | . | TRBD1 | TRBV4-3 | 16 | CASSQGTTGAGTEAFF | TGCGCCAGCAGCCAAGGCACAACAGGGGCGGGCACTGAAGCTTTCTTT
TRBJ1-4 | . | . | TRBV9 | 15 | CASSVEGRGKEKLFF | TGTGCCAGCAGCGTAGAGGGGCGGGGGAAAGAAAAACTGTTTTTT
TRBJ1-5 | . | TRBD1 | TRBV27 | 15 | CASSHTGGGGQPQHF | TGTGCCAGCAGTCACACAGGGGGTGGGGGGCAGCCCCAGCATTTT
TRBJ1-3 | . | TRBD1 | TRBV18 | 16 | CASSPTGVYSGNTIYF | TGTGCCAGCTCACCAACAGGGGTTTACTCTGGAAACACCATATATTTT
TRBJ1-5 | . | TRBD1 | TRBV19 | 14 | CASTIGQEVQPQHF | TGTGCCAGTACCATCGGACAGGAGGTTCAGCCCCAGCATTTT
TRBJ1-2 | few | . | TRBV15 | 12 | CATRQQGYGYTF | TGTGCCACCAGGCAGCAGGGCTATGGCTACACCTTC
TRBJ1-4 | . | TRBD1 | TRBV27 | 16 | CASSSRTGGVREKLFF | TGTGCCAGCAGTTCTCGGACAGGGGGCGTTCGAGAAAAACTGTTTTTT
TRBJ1-6 | . | TRBD1 | TRBV7-9 | 14 | CASSLTGGGSPLHF | TGTGCCAGCAGCTTAACAGGGGGCGGTTCACCCCTCCACTTT
TRBJ1-2 | . | . | TRBV3-1/TRBV3-2 | 13 | CASSGETHYGYTF | TGTGCCAGCAGCGGAGAGACGCACTATGGCTACACCTTC
TRBJ1-1 | . | . | TRBV7-3 | 13 | CASSLTRNTEAFF | TGTGCCAGCAGCTTAACGAGGAACACTGAAGCTTTCTTT
TRBJ2-7 | . | . | TRBV27 | 12 | CASRTGYDEQYF | TGTGCCAGCAGAACCGGGTATGACGAGCAGTACTTC
TRBJ2-1 | . | TRBD2 | TRBV5-1 | 14 | CASSFNGGINEQFF | TGCGCCAGCAGCTTCAACGGGGGGATCAATGAGCAGTTCTTC
TRBJ1-6 | . | . | TRBV5-4 | 14 | CASSHDRGLSPLHF | TGTGCCAGCAGCCACGATCGCGGTCTTTCACCCCTCCACTTT
TRBJ2-5 | . | TRBD2 | TRBV11-3 | 16 | CASTDRTSGKEQTQYF | TGTGCCAGCACCGACCGGACTAGCGGGAAAGAACAAACCCAGTACTTC
TRBJ1-2 | . | TRBD1 | TRBV7-2 | 15 | CASSPRQGAAYGYTF | TGTGCCAGCAGCCCCAGACAGGGGGCGGCCTATGGCTACACCTTC
TRBJ1-5 | . | TRBD1 | TRBV19 | 17 | CASSKGQGVYSNQPQHF | TGTGCCAGTAGTAAGGGGCAGGGGGTGTATAGCAATCAGCCCCAGCATTTT
TRBJ1-1 | . | . | TRBV5-1 | 13 | CASSAALETEAFF | TGCGCCAGCAGCGCGGCCCTAGAGACTGAAGCTTTCTTT
TRBJ2-7 | . | TRBD1 | TRBV18 | 13 | CASSRGQDYEQYF | TGTGCCAGCTCACGTGGACAGGACTACGAGCAGTACTTC
TRBJ2-3 | . | TRBD1 | TRBV5-5 | 14 | CASSSGQGFDTQYF | TGTGCCAGCAGCTCGGGACAGGGGTTCGATACGCAGTATTTT
TRBJ1-4 | . | . | TRBV19 | 13 | CASSKQGNEKLFF | TGTGCCAGTAGTAAACAGGGAAATGAAAAACTGTTTTTT
TRBJ1-2 | . | . | TRBV20-1 | 10 | CSPRGNGYTF | TGCAGCCCACGAGGGAACGGCTACACCTTC
TRBJ1-2 | once | . | TRBV4-2 | 16 | CASSQSPGGTNYGYTF | TGTGCCAGCAGCCAATCCCCCGGGGGGACTAACTATGGCTACACCTTC
TRBJ2-2 | . | . | TRBV3-1/TRBV3-2 | 15 | CASRHGRGVTGELFF | TGTGCCAGCAGGCATGGGAGGGGGGTCACCGGGGAGCTGTTTTTT
TRBJ2-1 | . | TRBD2 | TRBV5-1 | 17 | CASGPVGSPGLANEQFF | TGCGCCAGCGGACCTGTCGGATCCCCGGGACTAGCCAATGAGCAGTTCTTC
TRBJ1-5 | . | . | TRBV2 | 14 | CASSRDGGNQPQHF | TGTGCCAGCAGTCGGGACGGGGGAAATCAGCCCCAGCATTTT
TRBJ2-3 | . | . | TRBV6-5 | 13 | CASSPQGSDTQYF | TGTGCCAGCAGTCCACAGGGTTCAGATACGCAGTATTTT